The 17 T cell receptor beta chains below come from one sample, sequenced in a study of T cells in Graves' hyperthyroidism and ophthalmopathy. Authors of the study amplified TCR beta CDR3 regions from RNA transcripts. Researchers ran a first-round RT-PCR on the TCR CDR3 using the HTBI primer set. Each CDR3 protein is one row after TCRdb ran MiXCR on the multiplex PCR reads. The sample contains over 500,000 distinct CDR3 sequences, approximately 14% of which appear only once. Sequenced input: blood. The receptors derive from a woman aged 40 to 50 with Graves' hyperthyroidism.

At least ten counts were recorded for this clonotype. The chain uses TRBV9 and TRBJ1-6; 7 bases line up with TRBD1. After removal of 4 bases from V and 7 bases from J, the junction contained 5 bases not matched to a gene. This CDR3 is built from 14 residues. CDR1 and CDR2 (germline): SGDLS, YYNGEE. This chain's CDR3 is CASSPQGGNSPLHF. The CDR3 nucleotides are TGTGCCAGCAGCCCTCAGGGGGGAAATTCACCCCTCCACTTT.

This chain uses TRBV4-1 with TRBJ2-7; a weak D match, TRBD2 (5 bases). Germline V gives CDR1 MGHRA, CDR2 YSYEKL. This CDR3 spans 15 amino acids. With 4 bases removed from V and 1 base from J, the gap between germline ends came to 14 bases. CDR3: CASSPRTVGSYEQYF. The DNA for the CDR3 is TGCGCCAGCAGCCCCCGGACTGTGGGATCCTACGAGCAGTACTTC.

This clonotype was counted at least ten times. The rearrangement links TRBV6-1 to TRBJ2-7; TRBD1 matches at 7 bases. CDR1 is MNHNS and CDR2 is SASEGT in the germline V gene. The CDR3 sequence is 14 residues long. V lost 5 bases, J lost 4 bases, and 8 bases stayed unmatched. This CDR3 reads CASSKTGTVYEQYF. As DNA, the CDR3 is TGTGCCAGCAGTAAAACCGGGACAGTGTACGAGCAGTACTTC.

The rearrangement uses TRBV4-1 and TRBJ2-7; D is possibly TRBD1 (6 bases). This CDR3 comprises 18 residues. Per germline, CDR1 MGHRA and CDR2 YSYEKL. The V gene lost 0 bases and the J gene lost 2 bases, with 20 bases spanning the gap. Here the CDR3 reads CASSQDRAKRGFTYEQYF. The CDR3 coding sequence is TGCGCCAGCAGCCAAGATAGGGCGAAAAGGGGGTTTACCTACGAGCAGTACTTC.

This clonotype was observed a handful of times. The CDR3, as DNA: TGTGCCAGCAACCGGGACGCCGGTCATCCCCAGCATTTT. This encodes CASNRDAGHPQHF. This chain links TRBV2 with TRBJ1-5, with D tentatively TRBD1 (5 bases). V was cut by 7 bases and J by 10 bases, with 17 bases left in between. This CDR3 comprises 13 residues. The germline V gene has CDR1 SNHLY and CDR2 FYNNEI.

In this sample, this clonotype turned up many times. CDR3 sequence: CAWNKGTLEKTEAFF. For the CDR3, the DNA is TGTGCCTGGAACAAAGGGACACTTGAGAAGACTGAAGCTTTCTTT. The chain joins TRBV30 to TRBJ1-1, with TRBD1 as a possible D gene (6 bases). This CDR3 contains 15 residues. The germline gives CDR1 GTSNPN, CDR2 SVGIG (reference sequence). Trimming cost V 4 bases and J 5 bases, with 20 bases left between them. Looking up the rest from reference TRBV30 and TRBJ1-1 gives the full variable domain: SQTIHQWPATLVQPVGSPLSLECTVEGTSNPNLYWYRQAAGRGLQLLFYSVGIGQISSEVPQNLSASRPQDRQFILSSKKLLLSDSGFYLCAWNKGTLEKTEAFFGQGTRLTVV.

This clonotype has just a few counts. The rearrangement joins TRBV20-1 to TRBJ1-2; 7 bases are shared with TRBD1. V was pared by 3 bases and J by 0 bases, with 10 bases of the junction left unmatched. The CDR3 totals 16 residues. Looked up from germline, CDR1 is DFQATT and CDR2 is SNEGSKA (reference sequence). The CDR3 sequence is CSASDRTGASNYGYTF. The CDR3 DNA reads TGCAGTGCTAGTGACCGGACAGGCGCCTCTAACTATGGCTACACCTTC.

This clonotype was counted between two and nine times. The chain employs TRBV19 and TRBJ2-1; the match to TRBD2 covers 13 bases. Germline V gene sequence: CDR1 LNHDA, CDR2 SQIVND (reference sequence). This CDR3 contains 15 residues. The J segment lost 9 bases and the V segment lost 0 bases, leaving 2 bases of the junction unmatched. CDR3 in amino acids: CASSIDGLAGVEQFF. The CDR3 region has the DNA TGTGCCAGTAGTATAGACGGACTAGCGGGAGTTGAGCAGTTCTTC. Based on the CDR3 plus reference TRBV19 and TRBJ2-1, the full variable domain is DGGITQSPKYLFRKEGQNVTLSCEQNLNHDAMYWYRQDPGQGLRLIYYSQIVNDFQKGDIAEGYSVSREKKESFPLTVTSAQKNPTAFYLCASSIDGLAGVEQFFGPGTRLTVL.

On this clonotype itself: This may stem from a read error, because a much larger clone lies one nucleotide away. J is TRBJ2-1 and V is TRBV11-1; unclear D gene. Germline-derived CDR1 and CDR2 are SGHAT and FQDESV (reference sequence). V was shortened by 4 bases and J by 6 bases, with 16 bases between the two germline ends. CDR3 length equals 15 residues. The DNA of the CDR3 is TGTGCCAGCAGCTCCCCGGTAAGGACGAGCAATGAGCAGTTCTTC. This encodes CASSSPVRTSNEQFF.

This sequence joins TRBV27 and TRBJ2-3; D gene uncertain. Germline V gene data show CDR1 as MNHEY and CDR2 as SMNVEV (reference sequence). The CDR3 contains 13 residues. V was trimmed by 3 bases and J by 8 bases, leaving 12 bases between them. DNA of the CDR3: TGTGCCAGCAGTTTCACACAGCGAGGTACGCAGTATTTT. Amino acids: CASSFTQRGTQYF.

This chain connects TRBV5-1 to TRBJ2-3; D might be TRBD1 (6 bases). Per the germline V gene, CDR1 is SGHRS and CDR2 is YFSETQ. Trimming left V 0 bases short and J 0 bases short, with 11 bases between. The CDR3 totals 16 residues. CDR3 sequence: CASSLESGVSTDTQYF. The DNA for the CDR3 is TGCGCCAGCAGCTTGGAATCAGGGGTTAGCACAGATACGCAGTATTTT.

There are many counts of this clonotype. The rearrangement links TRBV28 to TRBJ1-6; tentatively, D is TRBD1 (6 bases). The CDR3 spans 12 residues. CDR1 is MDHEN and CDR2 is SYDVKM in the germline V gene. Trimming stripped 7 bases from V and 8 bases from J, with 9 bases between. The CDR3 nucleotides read TGTGCCAGCAAGGGGGATTATTCACCCCTCCACTTT. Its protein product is CASKGDYSPLHF.

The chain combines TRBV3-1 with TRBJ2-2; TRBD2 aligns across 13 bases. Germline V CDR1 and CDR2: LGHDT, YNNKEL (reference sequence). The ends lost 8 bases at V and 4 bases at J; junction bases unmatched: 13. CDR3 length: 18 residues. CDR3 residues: CASEPGLAGPAPTGELFF. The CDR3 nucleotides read TGTGCCAGCGAGCCGGGACTAGCGGGACCAGCACCCACCGGGGAGCTGTTTTTT.

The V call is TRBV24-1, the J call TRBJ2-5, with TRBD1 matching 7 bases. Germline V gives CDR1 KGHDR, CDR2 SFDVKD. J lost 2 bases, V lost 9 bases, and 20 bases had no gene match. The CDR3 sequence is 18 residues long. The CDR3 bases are TGTGCCACCCAAACGGCTGATACCACAGGGGTCCGGCAAGAGACCCAGTACTTC. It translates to CATQTADTTGVRQETQYF.

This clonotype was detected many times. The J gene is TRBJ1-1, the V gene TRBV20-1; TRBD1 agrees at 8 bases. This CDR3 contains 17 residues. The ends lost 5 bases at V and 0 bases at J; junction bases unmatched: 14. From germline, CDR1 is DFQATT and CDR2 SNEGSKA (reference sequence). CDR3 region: CSADPLRDRRMNTEAFF. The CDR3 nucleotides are TGCAGTGCTGATCCCCTCCGGGACAGGCGGATGAACACTGAAGCTTTCTTT.

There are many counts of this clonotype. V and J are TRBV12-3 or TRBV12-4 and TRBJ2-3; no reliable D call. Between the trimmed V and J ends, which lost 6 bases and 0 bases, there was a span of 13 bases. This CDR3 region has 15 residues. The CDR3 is CASRIGDSSTDTQYF. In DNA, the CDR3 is TGTGCCAGCAGAATAGGAGACTCTAGCACAGATACGCAGTATTTT.

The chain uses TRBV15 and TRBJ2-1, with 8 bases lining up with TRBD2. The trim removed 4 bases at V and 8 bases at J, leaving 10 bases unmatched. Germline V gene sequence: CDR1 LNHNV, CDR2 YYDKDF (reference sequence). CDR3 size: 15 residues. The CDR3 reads CATSTLAALRDEQFF. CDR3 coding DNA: TGTGCCACCAGCACACTAGCGGCCCTAAGGGATGAGCAGTTCTTC.